This T cell receptor (beta chain) was documented in a study of blood T cell repertoires in COVID-19. The CDR3 length is 13 residues. Germline V gives CDR1 SQVTM, CDR2 ANQGSEA. V shed 6 bases and J shed 0 bases, with 8 bases lying between them. TCRdb's copy holds only in-frame clones and misses some; the assay was immunoSEQ multiplex PCR. The top ten hold 3.5% to 5.5% of the sample, which has roughly 240,000 clones, around 78% seen once. The gene calls are TRBV29-1 and TRBJ2-2; tentative D call: TRBD2 (5 bases). Sequenced input: peripheral blood. The sequence came from a man aged 55 to 69 who had recovered from COVID-19. The CDR3 reads CSVLGTNTGELFF. The CDR3 DNA sequence: TGCAGCGTACTCGGGACGAACACCGGGGAGCTGTTTTTT.